The clone carrying this TCR beta chain was counted a few times. This specimen belongs to a study of T-cell reconstitution after alpha-beta-depleted transplantation in children. TCRbeta library preparation incorporated unique molecular identifiers. TCRdb recomputed calls from the PCR reads with MiXCR, one row per CDR3 protein. The sample carries 500,000 to 600,000 distinct CDR3 sequences, over 25% recorded once. The input for sequencing was PBMCs from the stem cell graft donor, taken from the stem cell graft. This clonotype was obtained from a human donor who donated a stem cell graft to a child with aplastic anemia.

As DNA, the CDR3 is TGCAGCGTTGAAAACAGATACAATGAGCAGTTCTTC. Encoded protein: CSVENRYNEQFF. The V call is TRBV29-1, the J call TRBJ2-1; D gene unclear. The CDR3 spans 12 residues. The V gene lost 2 bases and the J gene lost 4 bases, with 6 bases spanning the gap. CDR1 and CDR2 from the germline V gene are SQVTM and ANQGSEA.